The 18 T cell receptor beta chains below come from one sample, sequenced in a study of control samples from healthy donors and cancer patients. The assay was immunoSEQ multiplex PCR, and TCRdb's table has in-frame clones only and misses some. This table holds about 98,000 clones, roughly three quarters found once. The sample consisted of blood. The receptors were gathered from a young woman in good health.

This sequence joins TRBV19 and TRBJ1-4; D ambiguous. CDR3 length: 15 residues. CDR1 and CDR2 from the germline V gene are LNHDA and SQIVND (reference sequence). The ends were cut back, 7 bases at V and 0 bases at J, with 12 bases in the middle. In nucleotides, the CDR3 is TGTGCCAGTAAGACTGTGTGGGCAACTAATGAAAAACTGTTTTTT. Amino acid sequence: CASKTVWATNEKLFF. Supplemented by reference TRBV19 and TRBJ1-4, the full variable domain reads DGGITQSPKYLFRKEGQNVTLSCEQNLNHDAMYWYRQDPGQGLRLIYYSQIVNDFQKGDIAEGYSVSREKKESFPLTVTSAQKNPTAFYLCASKTVWATNEKLFFGSGTQLSVL.

Here the CDR3 DNA reads TGTGCCAGCAGCCCTGGAGGGCTAGCGGGTTCCGATGAGCAGTTCTTC. Amino acids: CASSPGGLAGSDEQFF. The V call is TRBV5-4, the J call TRBJ2-1, with TRBD2 matching 8 bases. The CDR3 extends over 16 amino acids. Trimming at V came to 4 bases and at J to 8 bases, leaving 14 bases not matched to a gene. CDR1 is SGHNT and CDR2 is YYREEE in the germline V gene (reference sequence).

This clone showed up just a few times. This rearrangement joins TRBV9 to TRBJ1-1; D gene ambiguous. The length of the CDR3 is 12 residues. With 0 bases removed from V and 8 bases from J, the gap between germline ends came to 8 bases. CDR1 is SGDLS and CDR2 is YYNGEE in the germline V gene. The CDR3 loop reads CASSVGSQEAFF. CDR3 DNA sequence: TGTGCCAGCAGCGTAGGCAGTCAGGAAGCTTTCTTT. Variable domain in full (rest from reference TRBV9 and TRBJ1-1): DSGVTQTPKHLITATGQRVTLRCSPRSGDLSVYWYQQSLDQGLQFLIQYYNGEERAKGNILERFSAQQFPDLHSELNLSSLELGDSALYFCASSVGSQEAFFGQGTRLTVV.

This clone occurred many times. This chain links TRBV3-1 (or the pseudogene TRBV3-2) with TRBJ1-1, with a possible D match to TRBD1 (6 bases). V dropped 3 bases and J dropped 11 bases, with 10 bases sitting between them. From germline, CDR1 is LGHDT and CDR2 YNNKEL (reference sequence). The CDR3 length is 11 residues. The CDR3, as DNA: TGTGCCAGCAGCCAGCAGGGGAAGGCTTTCTTT. Its translation: CASSQQGKAFF.

This chain uses TRBV7-9 with TRBJ1-1; 9 nucleotides match TRBD1. Germline CDR1 reads SEHNR; CDR2 reads FQNEAQ (reference sequence). The V and J ends lost 5 bases and 8 bases, in that order; junction bases with no gene match: 15. CDR3 length: 16 amino acids. DNA of the CDR3: TGTGCCAGCAGCCCGACCGGGACAGGGCGTCCGGGGGAAGCTTTCTTT. Its translation: CASSPTGTGRPGEAFF.

This chain connects TRBV5-4 to TRBJ2-2; 7 nucleotides line up with TRBD1. This CDR3 has 15 residues. Germline CDR1 and CDR2: SGHNT and YYREEE (reference sequence). V trimming: 4 bases; J trimming: 4 bases; junction bases outside the gene matches: 7. The CDR3 region has the DNA TGTGCCAGCAGCAGAGGGGACAGACCCACCGGGGAGCTGTTTTTT. As protein: CASSRGDRPTGELFF.

The rearrangement links TRBV5-1 to TRBJ2-3; D call uncertain. Germline V CDR1 and CDR2: SGHRS, YFSETQ. V gave up 6 bases and J gave up 1 base, with 12 bases separating them. CDR3 length equals 14 residues. This CDR3 is CASMEVVGTDTQYF. CDR3 DNA sequence: TGCGCCAGCATGGAAGTTGTGGGCACAGATACGCAGTATTTT.

The chain employs TRBV9 and TRBJ1-6, with 7 bases matching TRBD1. This CDR3 is 15 amino acids long. In germline, CDR1 is SGDLS, CDR2 YYNGEE. The J segment lost 7 bases and the V segment lost 4 bases, leaving 8 bases of the junction unmatched. The DNA of the CDR3 is TGTGCCAGCAGCATTAACCGGGACAGAAATTCACCCCTCCACTTT. It is translated as CASSINRDRNSPLHF.

This chain links TRBV11-3 with TRBJ2-2; D is undetermined. Trimming removed 5 bases from V and 6 bases from J, with 7 bases in between. This CDR3 region has 12 residues. Germline V gene data show CDR1 as SGHNT and CDR2 as YENEEA. The CDR3 is CASSQNPGELFF. CDR3 in DNA: TGTGCCAGCAGCCAGAATCCCGGGGAGCTGTTTTTT. Full variable domain (remainder filled in from reference TRBV11-3 and TRBJ2-2): EAGVVQSPRYKIIEKKQPVAFWCNPISGHNTLYWYLQNLGQGPELLIRYENEEAVDDSQLPKDRFSAERLKGVDSTLKIQPAELGDSAVYLCASSQNPGELFFGEGSRLTVL.

The rearrangement uses TRBV6-5 and TRBJ1-2, with 8 positions matching TRBD1. Germline-derived CDR1 and CDR2 are MNHEY and SVGAGI. This CDR3 is 14 amino acids long. Losses at the gene ends were 6 bases for V and 3 bases for J; bases not matched to a gene: 6. DNA for the CDR3: TGTGCCAGCAGGCAGGGGGCCGGGTACTATGGCTACACCTTC. Its protein product is CASRQGAGYYGYTF.

The V gene is TRBV4-1, the J gene TRBJ2-2; TRBD1 is a possible D gene (5 bases). V was clipped by 6 bases and J by 0 bases, with 11 bases between them. This CDR3 is built from 15 residues. Per the germline V gene, CDR1 is MGHRA and CDR2 is YSYEKL. The CDR3 DNA sequence: TGCGCCAGCAGGCCAGGGCCCCCGAACACCGGGGAGCTGTTTTTT. It yields the protein CASRPGPPNTGELFF.

This clone was counted a single time. V gene TRBV4-3 combines with J gene TRBJ1-4, with D maybe TRBD1 (5 bases). Germline values: CDR1 LGHNA, CDR2 YSLEER. V dropped 5 bases and J dropped 7 bases, with 17 bases sitting between them. CDR3 length: 15 residues. For the CDR3, the DNA is TGCGCCAGCAGCTACGTCGGGACTTCTAGTGAAAAACTGTTTTTT. Its translation is CASSYVGTSSEKLFF.

This clone was seen a few times. Written as DNA, the CDR3 is TGTGCCAGCACCTCGTTTCGGGGAGGGCGTCTGTTTTTT. It codes for CASTSFRGGRLFF. The V and J genes are TRBV11-2 and TRBJ2-2; 7 bases agree with TRBD2. J was trimmed by 14 bases and V by 7 bases; bases with no gene match: 13. Germline CDR1 is SGHAT and CDR2 is FQNNGV. The CDR3 loop spans 13 amino acids.

CDR3 sequence: CASRRLGANVLTF. The CDR3, as DNA: TGTGCCAGCCGCCGTTTGGGGGCCAACGTCCTGACTTTC. The genes are TRBV6-5 and TRBJ2-6; D gene unclear. CDR1 and CDR2 (germline): MNHEY, SVGAGI. Between the trimmed V and J ends, which lost 8 bases and 4 bases, there was a span of 9 bases. The CDR3 is 13 residues long.

The rearrangement uses TRBV9 and TRBJ1-2; TRBD1 aligns across 7 bases. The CDR3 has 15 residues. Unmatched junction bases numbered 6, after V lost 1 base and J lost 3 bases. Per germline, CDR1 SGDLS and CDR2 YYNGEE. The CDR3 nucleotides read TGTGCCAGCAGCGTACGGGACAGCGCCTACTATGGCTACACCTTC. It translates to CASSVRDSAYYGYTF.

The rearrangement uses TRBV5-4 and TRBJ1-6, with 8 positions matching TRBD1. The germline CDR1 and CDR2 sequences are SGHNT and YYREEE (reference sequence). Germline trimming cut 2 bases from V and 10 bases from J; bases unmatched to any gene: 5. The CDR3 extends over 14 amino acids. As DNA, the CDR3 is TGTGCCAGCAGCTTAGACAGGGGTAGCTCACCCCTCCACTTT. Protein product: CASSLDRGSSPLHF.

This clone was seen only a few times. V is TRBV30 and J is TRBJ2-3; D may be TRBD1 or TRBD2 (5 bases each). The CDR3 spans 13 residues. Trimming took 3 bases from V and 8 from J, leaving 15 bases between them. Per germline, CDR1 GTSNPN and CDR2 SVGIG (reference sequence). CDR3 loop: CAWRAGAASTQYF. The CDR3 coding sequence is TGTGCCTGGAGAGCCGGGGCGGCGTCTACGCAGTATTTT.

This chain links TRBV6-6 with TRBJ1-3; D unresolved. The CDR3 loop spans 13 amino acids. The V end was cut by 2 bases, the J end by 0 bases, with 2 bases between. Germline V gene data show CDR1 as MNHNY and CDR2 as SVGAGI (reference sequence). The CDR3 DNA reads TGTGCCAGCAGTTACAACTCTGGAAACACCATATATTTT. Translation gives CASSYNSGNTIYF.